The T cell receptor beta chain described here comes from a study of blood T cell repertoires in COVID-19. Study at large: Some COVID-19 samples were acute and others convalescent; all came from the United States, Italy and Spain.

V was trimmed by 0 bases and J by 6 bases, leaving 13 bases between them. This CDR3 is built from 14 residues. CDR1 SGHNT and CDR2 YYREEE come from the germline V gene (reference sequence). Cohorts were determined from participant-reported clinical history. What the recovered Cohort 3 donors had was two negative PCRs, clearance, or symptom resolution. Sequenced by immunoSEQ multiplex PCR; TCRdb stores in-frame clones only, minus some. The sample records 200,000 to 250,000 clones, approximately 75% being singletons. The V gene is TRBV5-4, the J gene TRBJ2-7; a possible D gene is TRBD2 (6 bases). This receptor was taken from a man in his forties or fifties who had recovered from COVID-19. Sequences were obtained from PBMCs or T cells enriched from blood (not recorded which). For the CDR3, the DNA is TGTGCCAGCAGCTTGGGGGTAGAGGGAGGCGAGCAGTACTTC. It specifies CASSLGVEGGEQYF. The complete variable domain, with remaining parts taken from reference TRBV5-4 and TRBJ2-7, reads ETGVTQSPTHLIKTRGQQVTLRCSSQSGHNTVSWYQQALGQGPQFIFQYYREEENGRGNFPPRFSGLQFPNYSSELNVNALELDDSALYLCASSLGVEGGEQYFGPGTRLTVT.